Each of the 22 T cell receptor beta chains below was sequenced from the same sample in a study of cytomegalovirus exposure and HLA in healthy donors. The PCR contained 60 Vbeta and 13 Jbeta primers. TCRdb keeps only in-frame clones here, not all; method: immunoSEQ multiplex PCR. Of over 65,000 clones detected, less than 80% appear once; the ten largest clones hold around 15%. Sequencing was carried out using PBMCs. The receptor set was obtained from a human donor in good health.

The chain's CDR3 is CASSLGQGWDEQFF. CDR3 sequence (DNA): TGCGCCAGCAGCTTGGGGCAGGGGTGGGATGAGCAGTTCTTC. The chain combines TRBV5-1 with TRBJ2-1, with a possible D match to TRBD1 (6 bases). V was shortened by 0 bases and J by 8 bases, with 12 bases between the two germline ends. Germline V lookup: CDR1 SGHRS, CDR2 YFSETQ. CDR3 size: 14 residues.

This rearrangement joins TRBV5-5 to TRBJ1-5; tentatively, D is TRBD1 (6 bases). Trimming cost V 0 bases and J 6 bases, with 13 bases left between them. This CDR3 spans 15 amino acids. Germline assignment: CDR1 SGHKS and CDR2 YYEKEE (reference sequence). In nucleotides, the CDR3 is TGTGCCAGCAGCTTGGAGTTGTGGGACACTCAGCCCCAGCATTTT. The encoded protein is CASSLELWDTQPQHF.

This clone was counted only a few times. The chain carries TRBV4-3 and TRBJ1-2; TRBD1 might be the D (6 bases). Germline V CDR1 and CDR2: LGHNA, YSLEER. The CDR3 has 15 amino acids. Trimming left V 1 base short and J 1 base short, with 10 bases between. The CDR3 DNA reads as TGCGCCAGCAGCCAAGGTAGCAGGGGTAACTATGGCTACACCTTC. It yields the protein CASSQGSRGNYGYTF.

The CDR3 DNA sequence: TGCAGCGTTGAAGGCGGGGGGCTCTCCTACAATGAGCAGTTCTTC. The encoded protein is CSVEGGGLSYNEQFF. The V gene is TRBV29-1, the J gene TRBJ2-1, with 8 bases aligning to TRBD2. There are 15 residues in the CDR3. Germline V lookup: CDR1 SQVTM, CDR2 ANQGSEA. Germline trimming cut 1 base from V and 0 bases from J; bases unmatched to any gene: 2.

The chain is built from TRBV7-9 and TRBJ1-4; D ambiguous. This CDR3 comprises 14 residues. Germline-derived CDR1 and CDR2 are SEHNR and FQNEAQ (reference sequence). The V and J ends lost 4 bases and 0 bases respectively, with 6 bases between them. This chain's CDR3 is CASSWLATNEKLFF. In DNA form, the CDR3 reads TGTGCCAGCAGCTGGCTTGCAACTAATGAAAAACTGTTTTTT.

This clone was picked up a small number of times. The chain uses TRBV5-1 and TRBJ1-4; perhaps TRBD1 as D (6 bases). Germline values: CDR1 SGHRS, CDR2 YFSETQ. The CDR3 spans 16 residues. With 4 bases removed from V and 0 bases from J, the gap between germline ends came to 13 bases. The DNA for the CDR3 is TGCGCCAGCAGCGCGAGGGGGGGTGCAACTAATGAAAAACTGTTTTTT. It translates to CASSARGGATNEKLFF.

This chain joins TRBV9 and TRBJ2-2; D might be TRBD1 (6 bases). Germline V lookup: CDR1 SGDLS, CDR2 YYNGEE. V lost 3 bases to trimming and J lost 2 bases, with 8 bases between them. This CDR3 is 14 amino acids long. CDR3 protein: CASSAGVNTGELFF. The CDR3 coding sequence is TGTGCCAGCAGCGCAGGGGTTAACACCGGGGAGCTGTTTTTT.

This clone is categorized as medium-sized (0.01 to 0.1%). V gene TRBV30 combines with J gene TRBJ1-2; 9 nucleotides match TRBD1. Per the germline V gene, CDR1 is GTSNPN and CDR2 is SVGIG (reference sequence). Unmatched junction bases numbered 6, after V lost 4 bases and J lost 3 bases. The CDR3 runs to 14 residues. The chain's CDR3 is CAWNLQGADYGYTF. For the CDR3, the DNA is TGTGCCTGGAATTTACAGGGGGCCGACTATGGCTACACCTTC. The whole variable domain, remainder taken from reference TRBV30 and TRBJ1-2, is SQTIHQWPATLVQPVGSPLSLECTVEGTSNPNLYWYRQAAGRGLQLLFYSVGIGQISSEVPQNLSASRPQDRQFILSSKKLLLSDSGFYLCAWNLQGADYGYTFGSGTRLTVV.

Concerning this clone itself: The junction does not match germline at one end; this may be a read error. The same CDR3 also results from other DNA sequences found in this sample. The chain links TRBV13 to TRBJ1-1; 8 bases line up with TRBD1. Germline V CDR1 and CDR2: PRHDT, FYEKMQ (reference sequence). This CDR3 region has 16 residues. The CDR3 DNA reads as TGTGCTAGCAGCCGTTACCTGGACAGGGAGGTCACTGAAGCTTTCTTT. Protein product: CASSRYLDREVTEAFF.

The rearrangement uses TRBV10-3 and TRBJ2-3; 7 bases line up with TRBD2. The junction had 1 base not matched to a gene; V was cut back by 1 base and J by 0 bases. Germline CDR1 reads ENHRY; CDR2 reads SYGVKD. The CDR3 covers 15 residues. The DNA of the CDR3 is TGTGCCATCAGTGAGTTTAGCGGGAGCACAGATACGCAGTATTTT. Encoded protein: CAISEFSGSTDTQYF.

CDR3: CASTTGGLYYGYTF. In nucleotides, the CDR3 is TGTGCCAGCACTACAGGGGGCTTATACTATGGCTACACCTTC. The chain uses TRBV6-1 and TRBJ1-2; 9 bases map to TRBD1. Germline-derived CDR1 and CDR2 are MNHNS and SASEGT. Losses at the gene ends were 7 bases for V and 3 bases for J; bases not matched to a gene: 6. This CDR3 has 14 residues.

This clone has just a few counts. The genes are TRBV6-5 and TRBJ2-1, with 8 bases matching TRBD2. Trimming removed 2 bases from V and 4 bases from J; junction bases left unmatched: 4. This CDR3 spans 15 amino acids. From germline, CDR1 is MNHEY and CDR2 SVGAGI. CDR3 nucleotides: TGTGCCAGCAGTTACGCGGGGGGCAAATACAATGAGCAGTTCTTC. Amino acids: CASSYAGGKYNEQFF.

The chain carries TRBV5-6 and TRBJ2-3; weak D call: TRBD2 (5 bases). The CDR3 loop spans 16 amino acids. V lost 3 bases and J lost 7, with 21 bases in between. Germline loops: CDR1 SGHDT, CDR2 YYEEEE. The CDR3 DNA reads as TGTGCCAGCAGCTGGGATACTAGTTGGACGAGGAATACGCAGTATTTT. Translating gives CASSWDTSWTRNTQYF. The full variable domain, in which reference TRBV5-6 and TRBJ2-3 provide the parts outside the CDR3, is DAGVTQSPTHLIKTRGQQVTLRCSPKSGHDTVSWYQQALGQGPQFIFQYYEEEERQRGNFPDRFSGHQFPNYSSELNVNALLLGDSALYLCASSWDTSWTRNTQYFGPGTRLTVL.

The chain joins TRBV4-2 to TRBJ2-7; no reliable D call. V lost 4 bases and J 5 bases, leaving 9 bases between the germline ends. From germline, CDR1 is LGHNA and CDR2 YNFKEQ. This CDR3 contains 12 residues. CDR3 amino acids: CASSPGFDEQYF. Here the CDR3 DNA reads TGTGCCAGCAGCCCCGGGTTCGACGAGCAGTACTTC.

The CDR3 here is CASSAHPEGNTIYF. The CDR3, as DNA: TGTGCCAGCAGCGCCCACCCGGAGGGAAACACCATATATTTT. V gene TRBV11-3 combines with J gene TRBJ1-3; D is uncertain. Germline V lookup: CDR1 SGHNT, CDR2 YENEEA. This CDR3 is 14 amino acids long. V lost 5 bases, J lost 4 bases, and 12 bases lay in between.

This CDR3 is CASSPTTGDTEAFF. DNA of the CDR3: TGTGCCAGCTCACCTACGACAGGGGACACTGAAGCTTTCTTT. The chain employs TRBV18 and TRBJ1-1, with 8 nucleotides matching TRBD1. The germline CDR1 and CDR2 sequences are KGHSH and LQKENI. CDR3 length: 14 residues. With V trimmed by 3 bases and J by 3 bases, 3 bases remained unmatched.

This clone was observed a handful of times. This chain joins TRBV14 and TRBJ1-1, with D possibly being TRBD1 (5 bases). Trimming took 0 bases from V and 4 from J, leaving 6 bases between them. The CDR3 sequence is 13 residues long. CDR1 SGHDN and CDR2 FVKESK come from the germline V gene. CDR3 sequence reads: CASSQEGLTEAFF. The CDR3, as DNA: TGTGCCAGCAGCCAAGAGGGGCTCACTGAAGCTTTCTTT.

V is TRBV7-8 and J is TRBJ1-2; D gene unclear. The V end lost 1 base, the J end lost 0 bases, and 9 bases lay between the germline ends. CDR3 length equals 15 residues. Germline V gene lookup returns CDR1 SGHVS and CDR2 FQNEAQ. The CDR3 loop reads CASSLEPLANYGYTF. CDR3 bases: TGTGCCAGCAGCTTAGAGCCATTGGCTAACTATGGCTACACCTTC.

The chain combines TRBV5-1 with TRBJ2-7, with TRBD1 matching 11 bases. This CDR3 spans 15 amino acids. Trimming removed 2 bases from V and 3 bases from J; junction bases left unmatched: 4. The V gene's germline CDR1 is SGHRS and CDR2 YFSETQ. The chain's CDR3 is CASSFGTGGIYEQYF. The CDR3 DNA reads TGCGCCAGCAGCTTCGGGACAGGGGGGATCTACGAGCAGTACTTC.

This chain uses TRBV9 with TRBJ2-1, with 7 nucleotides matching TRBD2. Trimming at V came to 0 bases and at J to 8 bases, leaving 8 bases not matched to a gene. The CDR3 sequence is 15 residues long. From germline, CDR1 is SGDLS and CDR2 YYNGEE. The CDR3 loop reads CASSVAGGPWDEQFF. The DNA of the CDR3 is TGTGCCAGCAGCGTAGCGGGGGGTCCCTGGGATGAGCAGTTCTTC.

This clone was picked up a small number of times. The chain has TRBV7-8 and TRBJ2-1, with 8 nucleotides matching TRBD2. V dropped 5 bases and J dropped 4; count of bases not matched to a gene: 7. Germline V gene sequence: CDR1 SGHVS, CDR2 FQNEAQ. The CDR3 spans 15 residues. The CDR3 DNA reads as TGTGCCAGCAGCCCCTCCGGGGGGGGTTACAATGAGCAGTTCTTC. As protein: CASSPSGGGYNEQFF. Together with reference TRBV7-8 and TRBJ2-1, the CDR3 gives the full variable domain: GAGVSQSPRYKVAKRGQDVALRCDPISGHVSLFWYQQALGQGPEFLTYFQNEAQLDKSGLPSDRFFAERPEGSVSTLKIQRTQQEDSAVYLCASSPSGGGYNEQFFGPGTRLTVL.

This clone was counted once. This chain uses TRBV5-6 with TRBJ1-2, with a tentative D call TRBD1 (5 bases). The CDR3 extends over 13 amino acids. Between the trimmed V and J ends, which lost 4 bases and 4 bases, there was a span of 11 bases. Per germline, CDR1 SGHDT and CDR2 YYEEEE. CDR3 amino acids: CASSLQDTYGYTF. DNA of the CDR3: TGTGCCAGCAGCCTCCAGGACACCTATGGCTACACCTTC.